This TCR beta chain came from a study of blood T cells in healthy people across ages. Extraction yielded at least 6 micrograms of total RNA per sample. A second PCR, run for about 6 to 11 cycles, used a sample-barcoded 5' primer plus a J-beta primer mix. Every cDNA molecule carried a tag from a template-switch adaptor bearing 12 random nucleotides. TCRdb independently ran MiXCR on the 5' RACE reads; one entry per CDR3 protein. The data hold roughly 680,000 distinct CDR3 sequences, with around 21% observed a single time. Study outcomes and limitations: Compared with aged donors, long-lived donors showed fewer expanded clones, suggesting selection.

About this clonotype itself: Its specificity is not known.

The sequence was collected from a man in his 70s in good health. Source material: blood.

The DNA of the CDR3 is TGTGCCAGCAGCCAAGATAGGGGGGTGGAGACCCAGTACTTC. Encoded protein: CASSQDRGVETQYF. V gene TRBV14 combines with J gene TRBJ2-5; D tentatively fits TRBD1 or TRBD2 (6 bases each). V dropped 0 bases and J dropped 5 bases, with 10 bases sitting between them. The CDR3 covers 14 residues. Germline CDR1 is SGHDN and CDR2 is FVKESK.